Listed here is a single TCR beta chain. Method: immunoSEQ multiplex PCR; TCRdb's copy keeps in-frame clones and lacks some. Among approximately 83,000 clones listed, approximately 81% were seen once. V was trimmed by 6 bases and J by 0 bases, leaving 20 bases between them. The length of the CDR3 is 18 residues. Germline CDR1 and CDR2: SGHAT and FQNNGV. This specimen belongs to a study of identifying expanded T cells in peripheral blood. Sequenced sample: blood. This rearrangement joins TRBV11-2 to TRBJ2-2, with D unresolved. This sequence was found in a person aged 18-69 years in good health. CDR3 in amino acids: CASRSLGRKISNTGELFF. The CDR3 coding sequence is TGTGCCAGCAGGTCATTAGGACGTAAAATTTCGAACACCGGGGAGCTGTTTTTT. Combining the CDR3 with reference TRBV11-2 and TRBJ2-2 gives the whole variable domain EAGVAQSPRYKIIEKRQSVAFWCNPISGHATLYWYQQILGQGPKLLIQFQNNGVVDDSQLPKDRFSAERLKGVDSTLKIQPAKLEDSAVYLCASRSLGRKISNTGELFFGEGSRLTVL.